A single sample gave rise to the 2 T cell receptor beta chains below, sequenced in a study of blood T cell repertoires in COVID-19. Sequencing was performed with immunoSEQ multiplex PCR; in TCRdb, only in-frame clones are kept and a portion is missing. The sample contains about 25,000 clones, 81% of which appear only once. The source material was peripheral blood. These receptors were obtained from a man aged 45-65 years with active or convalescent COVID-19.

Regarding this clone: At one of its ends the junction is not consistent with the germline gene, which may arise from a read error. V is TRBV29-1 and J is TRBJ2-7; 7 bases line up with TRBD1. The CDR3 is made up of 14 amino acids. From germline, CDR1 is SQVTM and CDR2 ANQGSEA. CDR3 sequence reads: CSGERNDRAGEQYF. In DNA form, the CDR3 reads TGCAGCGGTGAAAGGAATGACAGGGCCGGGGAGCAGTACTTC.

Only a few counts were recorded for this clone. This rearrangement joins TRBV28 to TRBJ1-4, with TRBD1 matching over 9 bases. The length of the CDR3 is 18 residues. V gave up 5 bases and J gave up 0 bases; unmatched junction bases: 10. CDR1 and CDR2 (germline): MDHEN, SYDVKM. CDR3 DNA sequence: TGTGCCAGCAGTACCGGGACAGGGAGGTTTGCAACTAATGAAAAACTGTTTTTT. Protein sequence: CASSTGTGRFATNEKLFF.